The next 27 T cell receptor beta chains were all read from a single sample in a study. The sorted Tregs were CD4+CD25+CD127-/low cells. TCRdb redid the calling of the 5' RACE reads with MiXCR, one entry per CDR3 protein. The sample yields some 10,000 distinct CDR3 sequences, under 20% seen once. Specimen: Tregs sorted from a lymph node. The receptors were gathered from a female donor with breast cancer.

The rearrangement links TRBV20-1 to TRBJ2-1; 14 nucleotides align to TRBD2. Germline lookup yields CDR1 DFQATT and CDR2 SNEGSKA (reference sequence). The length of the CDR3 is 15 residues. J gave up 9 bases and V 5 bases, and 9 bases lay outside the gene matches. The CDR3 DNA reads as TGCAGTGCTGTCCCGGGACTAGCGGGAGAAGGTGAGCAGTTCTTC. This encodes CSAVPGLAGEGEQFF.

This clonotype was seen ten or more times. The V gene is TRBV27, the J gene TRBJ1-5; the match to TRBD1 covers 7 bases. J gave up 2 bases and V 5 bases, and 6 bases lay outside the gene matches. Germline V gene lookup returns CDR1 MNHEY and CDR2 SMNVEV (reference sequence). This CDR3 is 15 amino acids long. CDR3 sequence (DNA): TGTGCCAGCAGTGCGAAAACAGGGGGCAATCAGCCCCAGCATTTT. It specifies CASSAKTGGNQPQHF.

This clonotype appeared many times. This chain uses TRBV7-9 with TRBJ2-5; 9 bases match TRBD1. Trimming took 2 bases from V and 5 from J; bases not matched to a gene: 6. CDR1 is SEHNR, CDR2 FQNEAQ, per germline (reference sequence). CDR3 length equals 15 residues. CDR3 sequence (DNA): TGTGCCAGCAGCTTATTACAGGGGGCAGGGGAGACCCAGTACTTC. Its protein is CASSLLQGAGETQYF.

This clonotype was recorded at least ten times. The chain is built from TRBV7-9 and TRBJ2-5, with a weak D call TRBD1 (6 bases). The CDR3 is 14 residues long. V was clipped by 1 base and J by 2 bases, with 8 bases between them. Germline V CDR1 and CDR2: SEHNR, FQNEAQ (reference sequence). CDR3 region: CASSLVQGQETQYF. The CDR3 DNA sequence: TGTGCCAGCAGCTTAGTACAGGGACAAGAGACCCAGTACTTC.

By sample share, this clonotype is medium-sized. The chain carries TRBV6-5 and TRBJ1-1, with D perhaps TRBD1 (5 bases). This CDR3 is 13 amino acids long. V gave up 5 bases and J gave up 8 bases, with 15 bases separating them. Germline V gene sequence: CDR1 MNHEY, CDR2 SVGAGI. CDR3 nucleotide sequence: TGTGCCAGCAGTGCCACCAGACAGCGAGAAGCTTTCTTT. Translated, it gives CASSATRQREAFF.

On this clonotype itself: The germline gene is not matched at one end of the junction; a read error may be the cause. The chain recombines TRBV18 with TRBJ1-1, with a tentative D call TRBD1 (5 bases). Germline assignment: CDR1 KGHSH and CDR2 LQKENI. CDR3 size: 15 residues. CDR3 in DNA: TGTGCCAGCTCGCCACCGGTCAGGGTGAGCACTGAAGCTTCCTTT. Its protein is CASSPPVRVSTEASF.

This clonotype was recorded many times. The chain recombines TRBV18 with TRBJ2-5; D gene unclear. Trimming stripped 3 bases from V and 2 bases from J, with 7 bases between. The CDR3 runs 13 residues. The germline gives CDR1 KGHSH, CDR2 LQKENI. Here the CDR3 DNA reads TGTGCCAGCTCACCGTTACAGCAAGAGACCCAGTACTTC. Protein: CASSPLQQETQYF.

This clonotype turned up a few times. A read error is possible here, since a much larger clone lies one base away. The chain carries TRBV24-1 and TRBJ1-1, with a possible D match to TRBD1 (6 bases). Germline CDR1 is KGHDR and CDR2 is SFDVKD. This CDR3 is 14 amino acids long. CDR3 sequence (DNA): TGTGCCACCAGTGATGCAGGGGTGGACACTGAAGCTTTATTT. This gives the protein CATSDAGVDTEALF.

This clonotype has a count of ten or more. V gene TRBV5-1 combines with J gene TRBJ1-4; no clear D. V was cut by 5 bases and J by 3 bases, with 8 bases left in between. Germline assignment: CDR1 SGHRS and CDR2 YFSETQ. The length of the CDR3 is 13 residues. CDR3 region: CASRDQPNEKLFF. The CDR3 nucleotides are TGCGCCAGCAGGGACCAGCCTAATGAAAAACTGTTTTTT.

Within the sample, this clonotype is medium-sized. The chain uses TRBV7-9 and TRBJ2-7; D is unclear. Germline CDR1 SEHNR, CDR2 FQNEAQ (reference sequence). This CDR3 has 14 residues. Trimming pared 2 bases from V and 5 bases from J, leaving 13 bases between. CDR3 DNA: TGTGCCAGCAGCTTATCTTCGTCGATCGACGAGCAGTACTTC. As protein: CASSLSSSIDEQYF.

This clonotype rates as medium-sized. The chain has TRBV20-1 and TRBJ2-3; D uncertain. CDR3 size: 13 residues. Germline V gene sequence: CDR1 DFQATT, CDR2 SNEGSKA (reference sequence). V dropped 6 bases and J dropped 6 bases, with 16 bases sitting between them. CDR3 residues: CSAAPAVLDTQYF. The CDR3 bases are TGCAGTGCCGCCCCAGCAGTGCTCGATACGCAGTATTTT.

By sample share, this clonotype is medium-sized. The genes are TRBV5-1 and TRBJ2-1, with unresolved D. Germline V gene data show CDR1 as SGHRS and CDR2 as YFSETQ. The CDR3 runs to 11 residues. V gave up 0 bases and J gave up 10 bases, with 5 bases separating them. The CDR3 loop reads CASSLDWEQFF. As DNA, the CDR3 is TGCGCCAGCAGCTTGGATTGGGAGCAGTTCTTC.

In its sample, this clonotype ranks as medium-sized. The chain carries TRBV7-9 and TRBJ2-3; D unresolved. The CDR3 is 16 residues long. Germline-derived CDR1 and CDR2 are SEHNR and FQNEAQ (reference sequence). V lost 2 bases and J 3 bases, leaving 15 bases between the germline ends. The chain's CDR3 is CASSLLTPIATDTQYF. DNA for the CDR3: TGTGCCAGCAGCTTATTGACCCCGATCGCGACAGATACGCAGTATTTT. Variable domain in full (rest from reference TRBV7-9 and TRBJ2-3): DTGVSQNPRHKITKRGQNVTFRCDPISEHNRLYWYRQTLGQGPEFLTYFQNEAQLEKSRLLSDRFSAERPKGSFSTLEIQRTEQGDSAMYLCASSLLTPIATDTQYFGPGTRLTVL.

This clonotype was found many times. This rearrangement joins TRBV6-1 to TRBJ2-1; D is perhaps TRBD2 (5 bases). V lost 7 bases to trimming and J lost 6 bases, with 13 bases between them. The CDR3 loop spans 13 amino acids. Per germline, CDR1 MNHNS and CDR2 SASEGT. CDR3 residues: CASIRTGGNEQFF. In DNA, the CDR3 is TGTGCCAGCATCCGGACCGGAGGCAATGAGCAGTTCTTC.

Notes on this clonotype: A much bigger clone sits one base away, suggesting this may be a read error. This chain joins TRBV12-3 or TRBV12-4 and TRBJ1-1; D not resolved. This CDR3 spans 12 amino acids. The CDR3 spells CASTPGGFEACF. DNA for the CDR3: TGTGCCAGCACCCCCGGAGGGTTTGAAGCTTGCTTT.

This clonotype was counted ten times or more. The rearrangement uses TRBV12-2 and TRBJ1-2; the DNA was not used to check the table's D call, TRBD1. TRBV12-2 is a documented pseudogene. The CDR3 runs to 17 residues. CDR3: CASRPGSRGGSGYGYTF. As DNA, the CDR3 is TGTGCAAGTCGCCCCGGTAGCAGGGGAGGATCTGGGTATGGCTACACCTTC.

Notes on this clonotype: A much larger clone is a single base away; this may be a read error. The chain joins TRBV24-1 to TRBJ2-1; TRBD2 might be the D (6 bases). The CDR3 consists of 15 residues. From germline, CDR1 is KGHDR and CDR2 SFDVKD. V lost 6 bases to trimming and J lost 5 bases, with 16 bases between them. This CDR3 reads CATSFRGTANNEQFF. DNA of the CDR3: TGTGCCACCAGTTTCCGCGGGACGGCGAACAATGAGCAGTTCTTC.

In its sample, this clonotype ranks as medium-sized. CDR3 coding DNA: TGTGCCAGCAGCTTCGATCGGCTCCGCAACTCCGGGCAGTACTTC. This sequence encodes CASSFDRLRNSGQYF. This sequence joins TRBV7-8 and TRBJ2-7; D is undetermined. Trimming pared 3 bases from V and 9 bases from J, leaving 21 bases between. Germline values: CDR1 SGHVS, CDR2 FQNEAQ. The CDR3 length is 15 residues. Complete variable domain (other parts from reference TRBV7-8 and TRBJ2-7): GAGVSQSPRYKVAKRGQDVALRCDPISGHVSLFWYQQALGQGPEFLTYFQNEAQLDKSGLPSDRFFAERPEGSVSTLKIQRTQQEDSAVYLCASSFDRLRNSGQYFGPGTRLTVT.

This clonotype is termed medium-sized. The genes are TRBV5-1 and TRBJ2-1, with D perhaps matching TRBD2 (5 bases). Germline CDR1 is SGHRS and CDR2 is YFSETQ. This CDR3 region has 14 residues. Deletions cut 2 bases from V and 7 bases from J, with 13 bases between. The CDR3 protein is CASSFTQTGNEQFF. The DNA for the CDR3 is TGCGCCAGCAGCTTCACCCAGACGGGGAATGAGCAGTTCTTC.

The V gene is TRBV5-1, the J gene TRBJ1-2; possible D gene TRBD1, 5 bases. Germline CDR1 and CDR2: SGHRS and YFSETQ. This CDR3 has 14 residues. V lost 0 bases to trimming and J lost 6 bases, with 12 bases between them. The CDR3 region is CASSLDRGEDGYTF. The CDR3 DNA reads as TGCGCCAGCAGCTTGGACCGGGGGGAGGATGGCTACACCTTC. Full variable domain (missing parts from reference TRBV5-1 and TRBJ1-2): KAGVTQTPRYLIKTRGQQVTLSCSPISGHRSVSWYQQTPGQGLQFLFEYFSETQRNKGNFPGRFSGRQFSNSRSEMNVSTLELGDSALYLCASSLDRGEDGYTFGSGTRLTVV.

This clonotype has a count of ten or more. One junction end disagrees with the germline gene, perhaps due to a read error. The CDR3 loop is CASSYLGAFEALF. The CDR3 bases are TGTGCCAGCAGTTACCTTGGGGCGTTTGAAGCTCTCTTT. The chain combines TRBV12-3 or TRBV12-4 with TRBJ1-1; D may be TRBD1 (5 bases). The CDR3 has 13 amino acids.

Judged by abundance, this clonotype is medium-sized. The rearrangement joins TRBV5-1 to TRBJ2-7, with D tentatively TRBD2 (6 bases). Trimming removed 4 bases at V and 7 bases at J, with 27 bases between. This CDR3 comprises 17 residues. Germline CDR1 SGHRS, CDR2 YFSETQ. In nucleotides, the CDR3 is TGCGCCAGCAGCCTCGGGACTCAAACCCGGGGGTCGGGGGAGCAGTACTTC. Its translation: CASSLGTQTRGSGEQYF.

There are a few counts of this clonotype. The V call is TRBV18, the J call TRBJ2-3; D may be TRBD2 (5 bases). Trimming left V 4 bases short and J 1 base short, with 6 bases between. The CDR3 extends over 13 amino acids. Germline assignment: CDR1 KGHSH and CDR2 LQKENI. The CDR3 is CASSLRGTDTQYF. For the CDR3, the DNA is TGTGCCAGCTCACTGCGGGGCACAGATACGCAGTATTTT.

About this clonotype: The junction does not match germline at one end; this may be a read error. J is TRBJ1-1 and V is TRBV4-1; perhaps TRBD1 as D (5 bases). This CDR3 spans 16 amino acids. Germline V gene lookup returns CDR1 MGHRA and CDR2 YSYEKL. CDR3 protein: CAGSQVLGQPNTEAFF. In DNA, the CDR3 is TGCGCCGGCAGCCAAGTTTTGGGGCAACCGAACACTGAAGCTTTCTTT.

About this clonotype itself: This may stem from a read error, because a much larger clone lies one nucleotide away. The chain employs TRBV19 and TRBJ1-5, with TRBD1 matching 8 bases. The CDR3 has 13 residues. Germline values: CDR1 LNHDA, CDR2 SQIVND (reference sequence). This CDR3 is CVSTRDRLQPQHF. CDR3 in DNA: TGTGTCAGTACCCGGGACAGGTTACAGCCCCAGCATTTT. The full variable domain, its missing parts supplied by reference TRBV19 and TRBJ1-5, is DGGITQSPKYLFRKEGQNVTLSCEQNLNHDAMYWYRQDPGQGLRLIYYSQIVNDFQKGDIAEGYSVSREKKESFPLTVTSAQKNPTAFYLCVSTRDRLQPQHFGDGTRLSIL.

In its sample, this clonotype is medium-sized. This chain connects TRBV5-1 to TRBJ2-1, with D tentatively TRBD1 (6 bases). The CDR3 is 12 residues long. Trimming stripped 4 bases from V and 10 bases from J, with 12 bases between. Looked up from germline, CDR1 is SGHRS and CDR2 is YFSETQ. The CDR3 is CASSTGSGEQFF. Here the CDR3 DNA reads TGCGCCAGCAGCACAGGGTCGGGGGAGCAGTTCTTC. The variable domain in full, with the rest retrieved from reference TRBV5-1 and TRBJ2-1, is KAGVTQTPRYLIKTRGQQVTLSCSPISGHRSVSWYQQTPGQGLQFLFEYFSETQRNKGNFPGRFSGRQFSNSRSEMNVSTLELGDSALYLCASSTGSGEQFFGPGTRLTVL.

This clonotype is medium-sized by share. The genes are TRBV5-6 and TRBJ2-5; no firm D call. Trimming cost V 4 bases and J 5 bases, with 18 bases left between them. The length of the CDR3 is 15 residues. In germline, CDR1 is SGHDT, CDR2 YYEEEE. The CDR3 here is CASSPRPDPRETQYF. The CDR3 nucleotides read TGTGCCAGCAGCCCCAGGCCGGACCCTAGGGAGACCCAGTACTTC.